A single sample is the source of the 4 T cell receptor beta chains below, sequenced in a study of shared clonotypes between healthy human individuals. The assay was immunoSEQ multiplex PCR, and TCRdb's table has in-frame clones only and misses some. The sample includes around 2.5 million clones, 80% to 95% of them seen just once. The specimen was naive CD4+ T cells from PBMCs. As to subset: CD45RA+ positively selected. These receptor sequences come from a man younger than 35 in good health. Some clones in this sample may be carry-over from other donors' samples.

The chain is built from TRBV10-1 and TRBJ2-1; 13 bases are a match to TRBD2. V was clipped by 3 bases and J by 8 bases; unmatched bases: 7. This CDR3 has 16 residues. The germline CDR1 and CDR2 sequences are WNHNN and SYGVQD (reference sequence). The DNA of the CDR3 is TGCGCCAGCAGTGAACAGACTAGCGGGGGGTTTTATGAGCAGTTCTTC. Encoded protein: CASSEQTSGGFYEQFF.

This rearrangement joins TRBV6-5 to TRBJ1-2; TRBD1 aligns across 7 bases. The germline V gene encodes CDR1 MNHEY and CDR2 SVGAGI. V was clipped by 5 bases and J by 7 bases; unmatched bases: 13. The CDR3 spans 15 residues. CDR3 in DNA: TGTGCCAGCAGTAATCGGGACAGAGCGGTGGGTGGCTACACCTTC. Amino acid sequence: CASSNRDRAVGGYTF.

J is TRBJ2-6 and V is TRBV19, with D perhaps matching TRBD2 (5 bases). Germline CDR1 is LNHDA and CDR2 is SQIVND (reference sequence). The CDR3 runs 16 residues. V lost 6 bases to trimming and J lost 0 bases, with 12 bases between them. CDR3 residues: CASSRGILSGANVLTF. The DNA for the CDR3 is TGTGCCAGTAGCCGAGGGATCCTCTCTGGGGCCAACGTCCTGACTTTC.

The V and J genes are TRBV25-1 and TRBJ2-5; 8 bases match TRBD2. There are 15 residues in the CDR3. The germline gives CDR1 MGHDK, CDR2 SYGVNS. The V segment lost 3 bases and the J segment 5 bases; nucleotides outside the gene matches: 8. CDR3 sequence: CASSDPREGGETQYF. The DNA for the CDR3 is TGTGCCAGCAGTGACCCCCGGGAGGGCGGCGAGACCCAGTACTTC.